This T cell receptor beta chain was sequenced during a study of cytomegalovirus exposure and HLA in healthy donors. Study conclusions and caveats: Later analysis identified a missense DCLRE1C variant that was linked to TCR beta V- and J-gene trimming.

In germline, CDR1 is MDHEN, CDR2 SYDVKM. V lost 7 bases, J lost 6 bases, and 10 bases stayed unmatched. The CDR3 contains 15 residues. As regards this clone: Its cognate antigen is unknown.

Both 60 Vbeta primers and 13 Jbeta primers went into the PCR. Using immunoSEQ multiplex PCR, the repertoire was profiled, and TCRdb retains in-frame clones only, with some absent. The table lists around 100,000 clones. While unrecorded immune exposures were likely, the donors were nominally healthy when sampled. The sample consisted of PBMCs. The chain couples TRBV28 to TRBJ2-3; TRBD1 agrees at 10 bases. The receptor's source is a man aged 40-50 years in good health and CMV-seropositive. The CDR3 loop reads CASNSKGQGSDTQYF. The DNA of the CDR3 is TGTGCCAGCAACAGCAAGGGACAGGGGAGTGATACGCAGTATTTT.